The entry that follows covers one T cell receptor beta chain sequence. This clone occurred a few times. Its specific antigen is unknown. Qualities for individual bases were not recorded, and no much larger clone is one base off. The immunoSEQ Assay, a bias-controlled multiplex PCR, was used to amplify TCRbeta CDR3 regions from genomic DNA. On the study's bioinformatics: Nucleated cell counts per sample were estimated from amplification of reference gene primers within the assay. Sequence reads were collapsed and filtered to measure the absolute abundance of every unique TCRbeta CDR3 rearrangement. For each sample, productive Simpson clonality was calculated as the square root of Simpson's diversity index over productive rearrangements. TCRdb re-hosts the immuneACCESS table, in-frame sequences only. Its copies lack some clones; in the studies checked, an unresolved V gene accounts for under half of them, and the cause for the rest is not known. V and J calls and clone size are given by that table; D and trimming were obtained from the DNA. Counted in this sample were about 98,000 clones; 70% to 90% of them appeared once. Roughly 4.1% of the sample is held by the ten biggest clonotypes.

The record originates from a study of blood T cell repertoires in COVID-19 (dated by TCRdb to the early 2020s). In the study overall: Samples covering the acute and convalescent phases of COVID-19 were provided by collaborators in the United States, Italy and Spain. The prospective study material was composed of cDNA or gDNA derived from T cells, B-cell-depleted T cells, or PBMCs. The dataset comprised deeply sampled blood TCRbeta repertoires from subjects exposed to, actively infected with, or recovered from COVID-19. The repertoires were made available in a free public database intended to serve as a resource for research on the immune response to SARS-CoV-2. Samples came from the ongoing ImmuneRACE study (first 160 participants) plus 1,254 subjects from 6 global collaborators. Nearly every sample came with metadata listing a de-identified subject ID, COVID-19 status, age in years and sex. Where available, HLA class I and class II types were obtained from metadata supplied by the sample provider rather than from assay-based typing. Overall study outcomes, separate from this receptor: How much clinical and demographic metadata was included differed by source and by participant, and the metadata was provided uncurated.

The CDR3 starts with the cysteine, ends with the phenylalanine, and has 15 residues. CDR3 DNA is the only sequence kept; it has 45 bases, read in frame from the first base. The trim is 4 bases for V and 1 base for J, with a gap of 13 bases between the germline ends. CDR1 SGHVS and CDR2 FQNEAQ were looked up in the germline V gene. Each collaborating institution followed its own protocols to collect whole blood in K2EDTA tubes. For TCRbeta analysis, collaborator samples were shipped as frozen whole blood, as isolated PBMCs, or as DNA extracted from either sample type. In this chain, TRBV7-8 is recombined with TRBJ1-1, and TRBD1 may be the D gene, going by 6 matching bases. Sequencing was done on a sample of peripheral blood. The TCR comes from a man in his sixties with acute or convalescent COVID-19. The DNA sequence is TGTGCCAGCAGCTACTGGACGGGACAGAACACTGAAGCTTTCTTT. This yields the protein CASSYWTGQNTEAFF.